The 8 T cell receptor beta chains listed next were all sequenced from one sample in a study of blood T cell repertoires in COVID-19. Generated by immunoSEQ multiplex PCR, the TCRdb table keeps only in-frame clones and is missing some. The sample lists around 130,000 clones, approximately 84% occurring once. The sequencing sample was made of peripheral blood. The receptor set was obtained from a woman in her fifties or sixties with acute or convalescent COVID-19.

The chain's CDR3 is CASSQEGRVYNEQFF. DNA of the CDR3: TGCGCCAGCAGCCAAGAGGGGAGGGTTTACAATGAGCAGTTCTTC. This chain links TRBV4-1 with TRBJ2-1; 7 bases match TRBD2. The germline CDR1 and CDR2 sequences are MGHRA and YSYEKL. Trimming removed 0 bases from V and 4 bases from J; junction bases left unmatched: 3. This CDR3 spans 15 amino acids.

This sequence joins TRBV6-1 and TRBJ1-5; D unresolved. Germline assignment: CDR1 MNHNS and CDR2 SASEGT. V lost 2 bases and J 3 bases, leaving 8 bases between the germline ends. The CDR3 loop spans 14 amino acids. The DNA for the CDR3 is TGTGCCAGCAGTGAACAGGCGATCAATCAGCCCCAGCATTTT. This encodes CASSEQAINQPQHF.

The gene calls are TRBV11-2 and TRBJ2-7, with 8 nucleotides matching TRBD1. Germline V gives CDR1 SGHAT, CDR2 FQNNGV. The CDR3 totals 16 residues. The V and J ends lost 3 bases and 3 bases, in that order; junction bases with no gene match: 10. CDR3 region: CASSFVPGQANYEQYF. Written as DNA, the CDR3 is TGTGCCAGCAGCTTCGTCCCGGGACAGGCAAACTACGAGCAGTACTTC.

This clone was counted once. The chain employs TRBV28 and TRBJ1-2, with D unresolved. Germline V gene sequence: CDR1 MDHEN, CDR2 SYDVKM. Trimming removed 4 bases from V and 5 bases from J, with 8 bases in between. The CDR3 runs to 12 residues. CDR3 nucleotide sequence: TGTGCCAGCAGTTCCTACCTTTATGGCTACACCTTC. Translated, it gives CASSSYLYGYTF.

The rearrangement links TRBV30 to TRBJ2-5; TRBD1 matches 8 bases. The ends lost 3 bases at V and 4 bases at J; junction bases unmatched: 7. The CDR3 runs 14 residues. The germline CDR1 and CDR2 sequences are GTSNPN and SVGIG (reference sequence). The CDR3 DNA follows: TGTGCCTGGAGCGATACAGGGGGTGGAGAGACCCAGTACTTC. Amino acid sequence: CAWSDTGGGETQYF.

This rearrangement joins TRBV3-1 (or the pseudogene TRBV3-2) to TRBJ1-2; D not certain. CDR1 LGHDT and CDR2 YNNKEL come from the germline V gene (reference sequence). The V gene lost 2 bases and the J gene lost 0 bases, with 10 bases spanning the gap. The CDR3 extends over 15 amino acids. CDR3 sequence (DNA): TGTGCCAGCAGCCAATGGGGAGCTCCTAACTATGGCTACACCTTC. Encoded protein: CASSQWGAPNYGYTF.

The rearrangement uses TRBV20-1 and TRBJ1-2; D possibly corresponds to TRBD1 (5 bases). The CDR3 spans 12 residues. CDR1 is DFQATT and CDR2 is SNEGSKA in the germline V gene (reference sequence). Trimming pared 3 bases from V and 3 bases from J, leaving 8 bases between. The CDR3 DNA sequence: TGCAGTGCTAGTCAGGGTGACTATGGCTACACCTTC. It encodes CSASQGDYGYTF.

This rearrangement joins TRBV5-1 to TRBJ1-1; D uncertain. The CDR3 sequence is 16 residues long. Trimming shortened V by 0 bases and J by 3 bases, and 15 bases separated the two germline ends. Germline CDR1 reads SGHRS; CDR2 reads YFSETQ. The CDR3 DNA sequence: TGCGCCAGCAGCTTGGGGACGGCGGGTCGGGACACTGAAGCTTTCTTT. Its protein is CASSLGTAGRDTEAFF.